The 2 T cell receptor beta chains below come from one sample, sequenced in a study of post-analysis software for immune sequencing data. Findings and caveats of the study: The study found TRBV5-6, TRBV5-1 and TRBV20-1 among roughly 5 TRBV segments more frequent in patients than controls.

The antigens for these receptors are not known. cDNA libraries of TCR beta carried unique molecular identifiers. TCRdb recomputed calls from the PCR reads with MiXCR, one row per CDR3 protein. This table holds a few hundred thousand distinct CDR3 sequences, about 40% found once. Sequences were obtained from blood. The receptors here all came from a girl aged 10-17 years with multiple sclerosis.

This clonotype was recorded many times. V and J are TRBV6-6 and TRBJ1-1; D not resolved. The germline V and J ends were trimmed by 11 bases and 4 bases, with 14 bases remaining between them. Germline CDR1 is MNHNY and CDR2 is SVGAGI (reference sequence). The CDR3 spans 12 residues. CDR3 nucleotides: TGTGCCGGTTCGCGGGGTAGCACTGAAGCTTTCTTT. Its protein is CAGSRGSTEAFF.

A single count supports this clonotype. A much bigger clone sits one base away, suggesting this may be a read error. The rearrangement links TRBV27 to TRBJ2-1, with TRBD2 matching over 7 bases. J lost 5 bases, V lost 5 bases, and 12 bases had no gene match. Germline lookup yields CDR1 MNHEY and CDR2 SMNVEV (reference sequence). This CDR3 is 16 amino acids long. For the CDR3, the DNA is TGTGCCAGCAGTCCTATAGGCGGGAGAGTGGACAATGAGCAGTTCTTC. Amino acids: CASSPIGGRVDNEQFF.